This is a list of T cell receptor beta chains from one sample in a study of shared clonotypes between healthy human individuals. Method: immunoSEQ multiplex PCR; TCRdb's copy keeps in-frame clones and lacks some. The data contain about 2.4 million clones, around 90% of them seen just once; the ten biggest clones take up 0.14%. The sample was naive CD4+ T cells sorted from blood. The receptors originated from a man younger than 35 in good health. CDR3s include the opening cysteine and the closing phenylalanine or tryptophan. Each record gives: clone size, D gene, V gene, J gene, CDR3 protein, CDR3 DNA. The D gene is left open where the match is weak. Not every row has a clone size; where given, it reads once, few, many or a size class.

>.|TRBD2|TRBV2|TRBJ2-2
CASSDVAGPTGELFF
TGTGCCAGCAGTGACGTAGCGGGGCCGACCGGGGAGCTGTTTTTT
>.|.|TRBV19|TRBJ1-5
CASSDESNQPQHF
TGTGCCAGTAGTGACGAGAGCAATCAGCCCCAGCATTTT
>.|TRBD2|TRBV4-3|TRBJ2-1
CASSQGVGVAGTNEQFF
TGCGCCAGCAGCCAAGGGGTTGGCGTAGCGGGAACGAATGAGCAGTTCTTC
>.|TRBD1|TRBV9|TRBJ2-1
CASSGTGAYNEQFF
TGTGCCAGCAGTGGGACAGGGGCCTACAATGAGCAGTTCTTC
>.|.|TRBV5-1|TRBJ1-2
CASSLSGEQGRYGYTF
TGCGCCAGCAGCTTGTCGGGCGAACAGGGAAGGTATGGCTACACCTTC
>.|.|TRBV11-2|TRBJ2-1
CASSFTGGSSYNEQFF
TGTGCCAGCAGCTTTACCGGGGGAAGCTCCTACAATGAGCAGTTCTTC
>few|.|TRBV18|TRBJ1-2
CASSPADISHGYTF
TGTGCCAGCTCCCCAGCGGACATCAGTCATGGCTACACCTTC
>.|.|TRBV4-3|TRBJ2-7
CASSQLIRGEFEQYF
TGCGCCAGCAGCCAATTAATCAGGGGTGAGTTCGAGCAGTACTTC
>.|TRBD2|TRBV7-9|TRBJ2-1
CASSQPGLAGVTEQFF
TGTGCCAGCAGCCAGCCGGGACTAGCGGGAGTAACCGAGCAGTTCTTC
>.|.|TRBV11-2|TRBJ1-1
CASSSTGTLNTEAFF
TGTGCCAGCAGTTCTACCGGGACACTTAACACTGAAGCTTTCTTT
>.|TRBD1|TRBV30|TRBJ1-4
CAWSLGTGREKLFF
TGTGCCTGGAGTCTCGGGACAGGACGGGAAAAACTGTTTTTT
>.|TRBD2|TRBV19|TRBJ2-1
CASSILRTSPYNEQFF
TGTGCCAGTAGTATCCTCCGGACTAGCCCCTACAATGAGCAGTTCTTC
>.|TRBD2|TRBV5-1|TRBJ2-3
CASSLSGGAADTQYF
TGCGCCAGCAGCTTGAGCGGGGGGGCGGCAGATACGCAGTATTTT
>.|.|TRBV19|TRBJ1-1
CASRDRPNTEAFF
TGTGCCAGTAGAGACAGACCGAACACTGAAGCTTTCTTT
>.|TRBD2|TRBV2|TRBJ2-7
CASRTREEEQYF
TGTGCCAGCAGGACCCGGGAGGAAGAGCAGTACTTC
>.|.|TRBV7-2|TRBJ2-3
CASSLGGRDTQYF
TGTGCCAGCAGCTTAGGGGGGCGGGATACGCAGTATTTT
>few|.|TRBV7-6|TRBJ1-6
CASSLRRDSPLHF
TGTGCCAGCAGCTTACGGAGGGATTCACCCCTCCACTTT
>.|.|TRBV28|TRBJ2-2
CASSPGGGSNTGELFF
TGTGCCAGCAGCCCAGGGGGGGGCTCGAACACCGGGGAGCTGTTTTTT
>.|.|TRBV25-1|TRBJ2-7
CASSEYSKSHGRYEQYF
TGTGCCAGCAGTGAATATTCCAAGTCCCACGGTAGGTACGAGCAGTACTTC
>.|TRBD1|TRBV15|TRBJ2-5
CATSRIRDRGRGETQYF
TGTGCCACCAGCAGAATCCGGGACAGGGGGCGAGGAGAGACCCAGTACTTC
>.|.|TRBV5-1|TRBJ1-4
CASSSPGWGEKLFF
TGCGCCAGCAGCTCCCCCGGATGGGGTGAAAAACTGTTTTTT
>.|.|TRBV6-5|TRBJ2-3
CASSYSRGSSTDTQYF
TGTGCCAGCAGTTACTCGCGGGGATCCAGCACAGATACGCAGTATTTT
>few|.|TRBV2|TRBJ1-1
CATRISDRTSSAFF
TGTGCCACCAGAATCTCGGACAGAACGTCTTCGGCTTTCTTT
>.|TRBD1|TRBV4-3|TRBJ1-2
CASSQSTGGGGYTF
TGCGCCAGCAGCCAGAGTACAGGGGGCGGCGGCTACACCTTC
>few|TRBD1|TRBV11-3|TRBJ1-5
CASSLSQGADQPQHF
TGTGCCAGCAGCTTATCACAGGGGGCGGATCAGCCCCAGCATTTT
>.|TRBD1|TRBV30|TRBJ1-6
CAWSGDRGNSPLHF
TGTGCCTGGAGTGGGGACAGGGGGAATTCACCCCTCCACTTT
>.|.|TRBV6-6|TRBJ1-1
CASRKEEVNTEAFF
TGTGCCAGCAGGAAAGAGGAGGTGAACACTGAAGCTTTCTTT